The 27 T cell receptor beta chains presented below share a single source sample, sequenced in a study of cytomegalovirus exposure and HLA in healthy donors. The PCR used 60 Vbeta and 13 Jbeta primers. The method was immunoSEQ multiplex PCR; TCRdb's version includes in-frame clones alone and lacks a portion of them. The data show about 170,000 clones, more than 75% seen once. Source material: PBMCs. The receptors stem from a girl aged 10 to 17 in good health and CMV-seropositive.

V usage is TRBV30 and J usage is TRBJ2-5, with a weak D call TRBD1 (5 bases). The CDR3 extends over 15 amino acids. Germline V CDR1 and CDR2: GTSNPN, SVGIG (reference sequence). V was shortened by 3 bases and J by 1 base, with 15 bases between the two germline ends. The CDR3 sequence: CAWSQPATAQETQYF. The DNA of the CDR3 is TGTGCCTGGAGCCAACCTGCGACAGCCCAAGAGACCCAGTACTTC.

This clone was detected once. V and J are TRBV6-5 and TRBJ2-4; 10 bases align to TRBD2. Germline trimming cut 6 bases from V and 2 bases from J; bases unmatched to any gene: 4. The CDR3 covers 15 residues. CDR1 and CDR2 (germline): MNHEY, SVGAGI. The CDR3 DNA reads TGTGCCAGCAGGACACTAGCGGGATCCAAAAACATTCAGTACTTC. This translates into CASRTLAGSKNIQYF.

This chain uses TRBV6-5 with TRBJ1-1; D might be TRBD1 (5 bases). The germline V gene encodes CDR1 MNHEY and CDR2 SVGAGI. This CDR3 has 14 residues. V was pared by 2 bases and J by 4 bases, with 11 bases between. Here the CDR3 reads CASSYDGGTTEAFF. The CDR3 DNA reads as TGTGCCAGCAGTTACGACGGGGGTACCACTGAAGCTTTCTTT.

The chain is built from TRBV19 and TRBJ1-1, with D possibly matching TRBD1 (6 bases). In germline, CDR1 is LNHDA, CDR2 SQIVND (reference sequence). V dropped 7 bases and J dropped 3 bases, with 21 bases sitting between them. The CDR3 runs 16 residues. The CDR3 reads CASNQAPGQRYTEAFF. CDR3 nucleotide sequence: TGTGCCAGTAATCAAGCTCCCGGACAGCGCTACACTGAAGCTTTCTTT. Filled out from reference TRBV19 and TRBJ1-1, the complete variable domain reads DGGITQSPKYLFRKEGQNVTLSCEQNLNHDAMYWYRQDPGQGLRLIYYSQIVNDFQKGDIAEGYSVSREKKESFPLTVTSAQKNPTAFYLCASNQAPGQRYTEAFFGQGTRLTVV.

The chain couples TRBV7-6 to TRBJ1-4; TRBD1 aligns across 8 bases. This CDR3 spans 17 amino acids. Germline CDR1 is SGHVS and CDR2 is FNYEAQ. The V and J ends lost 5 bases and 2 bases, in that order; junction bases with no gene match: 10. The CDR3, as DNA: TGTGCCAGCAGCCTCACTTACCGGGACAGGACTAATGAAAAACTGTTTTTT. Amino acids: CASSLTYRDRTNEKLFF.

The rearrangement uses TRBV28 and TRBJ1-2; 7 bases are a match to TRBD1. The CDR3 contains 15 residues. CDR1 is MDHEN and CDR2 is SYDVKM in the germline V gene. Unmatched junction bases numbered 14, after V lost 6 bases and J lost 7 bases. The DNA for the CDR3 is TGTGCCAGCAGGACGACTCAGGGGGGAGTAGGTGGCTACACCTTC. Translated, it gives CASRTTQGGVGGYTF.

The V call is TRBV4-1, the J call TRBJ2-1; 10 bases match TRBD1. The CDR3 has 16 residues. Looked up from germline, CDR1 is MGHRA and CDR2 is YSYEKL. Unmatched junction bases numbered 4, after V lost 0 bases and J lost 5 bases. CDR3 sequence (DNA): TGCGCCAGCAGCCAAGATCCGGGGACAGGGGACAATGAGCAGTTCTTC. It yields the protein CASSQDPGTGDNEQFF.

The V gene is TRBV11-3, the J gene TRBJ2-2; 7 positions agree with TRBD2. Germline CDR1 and CDR2: SGHNT and YENEEA. CDR3 length equals 17 residues. V shed 5 bases and J 4 bases; nucleotides not matched to a gene: 13. Here the CDR3 reads CASSPWVAGEGTGELFF. CDR3 bases: TGTGCCAGCAGCCCTTGGGTCGCGGGGGAGGGCACCGGGGAGCTGTTTTTT.

J is TRBJ2-2 and V is TRBV4-2; TRBD2 matches 7 bases. The ends lost 0 bases at V and 2 bases at J; junction bases unmatched: 3. The CDR3 is 16 amino acids. Germline V gene lookup returns CDR1 LGHNA and CDR2 YNFKEQ. In nucleotides, the CDR3 is TGTGCCAGCAGCCAAGACCTAGCGGAAAACACCGGGGAGCTGTTTTTT. This gives the protein CASSQDLAENTGELFF.

The rearrangement links TRBV5-6 to TRBJ1-5; 10 bases map to TRBD1. There are 15 residues in the CDR3. With 4 bases clipped from V and 2 bases from J, the junction kept 3 bases outside the gene matches. The germline V gene encodes CDR1 SGHDT and CDR2 YYEEEE. CDR3 nucleotide sequence: TGTGCCAGCAGCCCCGGGACAGGGGGCAATCAGCCCCAGCATTTT. Protein: CASSPGTGGNQPQHF.

This chain connects TRBV5-1 to TRBJ2-7; tentatively, D is TRBD1 (5 bases). Germline V CDR1 and CDR2: SGHRS, YFSETQ. This CDR3 comprises 15 residues. The V end was cut by 0 bases, the J end by 3 bases, with 13 bases between. The CDR3 protein is CASSLVSQGNYEQYF. CDR3 DNA: TGCGCCAGCAGCTTGGTATCGCAGGGAAACTACGAGCAGTACTTC.

The chain uses TRBV19 and TRBJ2-1; 13 bases are shared with TRBD2. The CDR3 is 15 residues long. J gave up 9 bases and V 1 base, and 3 bases lay outside the gene matches. Germline assignment: CDR1 LNHDA and CDR2 SQIVND (reference sequence). CDR3 DNA: TGTGCCAGTAGTATAGGGGGACTAGCGGGAACTGAGCAGTTCTTC. This translates into CASSIGGLAGTEQFF.

The genes are TRBV6-5 and TRBJ1-5, with D perhaps matching TRBD1 (5 bases). V was clipped by 1 base and J by 6 bases, with 13 bases between them. The germline gives CDR1 MNHEY, CDR2 SVGAGI. This CDR3 has 15 residues. This chain's CDR3 is CASSYYWGVGQPQHF. The CDR3 DNA follows: TGTGCCAGCAGTTACTACTGGGGGGTAGGTCAGCCCCAGCATTTT.

The CDR3 is CASSPKDRTTPYNEQFF. The CDR3 coding sequence is TGTGCCAGCAGCCCGAAGGACAGGACCACTCCTTACAATGAGCAGTTCTTC. The chain carries TRBV13 and TRBJ2-1, with 7 bases fitting TRBD1. CDR3 length equals 17 residues. Germline V CDR1 and CDR2: PRHDT, FYEKMQ (reference sequence). The V segment lost 5 bases and the J segment 4 bases; nucleotides outside the gene matches: 14.

The chain employs TRBV6-1 and TRBJ1-1; a possible D gene is TRBD1 (5 bases). Germline V gene data show CDR1 as MNHNS and CDR2 as SASEGT. V lost 7 bases and J lost 5, with 8 bases in between. The CDR3 length is 11 residues. CDR3 DNA sequence: TGTGCCAGCAAAAAGGGGACTGAAGCTTTCTTT. Its translation: CASKKGTEAFF.

The chain employs TRBV7-9 and TRBJ2-1; a weak D match, TRBD2 (5 bases). The CDR3 consists of 16 residues. Germline V gene lookup returns CDR1 SEHNR and CDR2 FQNEAQ (reference sequence). The germline V and J ends were trimmed by 3 bases and 9 bases, with 21 bases remaining between them. For the CDR3, the DNA is TGTGCCAGCAGCTTGCTCTCGGCTAGTGGAGAGGGTGAGCAGTTCTTC. Translated: CASSLLSASGEGEQFF.

This clone was recorded a few times. The chain has TRBV2 and TRBJ2-5; maybe TRBD1 (5 bases). Between the trimmed V and J ends, which lost 4 bases and 2 bases, there was a span of 14 bases. The CDR3 extends over 15 amino acids. Looked up from germline, CDR1 is SNHLY and CDR2 is FYNNEI. The CDR3 sequence is CASSVKGRKQETQYF. Here the CDR3 DNA reads TGTGCCAGCAGTGTTAAGGGGCGGAAACAAGAGACCCAGTACTTC.

This clone has only one observation. The chain has TRBV28 and TRBJ1-2; D is unclear. The CDR3 sequence is 17 residues long. Germline loops: CDR1 MDHEN, CDR2 SYDVKM. V dropped 7 bases and J dropped 2 bases, with 23 bases sitting between them. CDR3 protein: CASTLTGRKGINYGYTF. The CDR3 DNA reads TGTGCCAGCACCCTAACTGGCAGGAAAGGCATCAACTATGGCTACACCTTC.

The CDR3 DNA reads TGTGCCTGGAGTAAGGGGACTTACAATGAGCAGTTCTTC. Its translation is CAWSKGTYNEQFF. The chain combines TRBV30 with TRBJ2-1; the D gene is possibly TRBD2 (6 bases). The V gene lost 2 bases and the J gene lost 4 bases, with 9 bases spanning the gap. The CDR3 is made up of 13 amino acids. The germline V gene encodes CDR1 GTSNPN and CDR2 SVGIG (reference sequence).

This rearrangement joins TRBV5-4 to TRBJ1-1, with 7 positions matching TRBD1. Trimming at V came to 0 bases and at J to 0 bases, leaving 5 bases not matched to a gene. This CDR3 has 16 residues. Looked up from germline, CDR1 is SGHNT and CDR2 is YYREEE (reference sequence). CDR3: CASSLGQGWMNTEAFF. For the CDR3, the DNA is TGTGCCAGCAGCTTGGGACAGGGTTGGATGAACACTGAAGCTTTCTTT.

The V gene is TRBV4-1, the J gene TRBJ2-7; possible D gene TRBD1, 5 bases. The CDR3 is made up of 15 amino acids. The V gene lost 0 bases and the J gene lost 2 bases, with 11 bases spanning the gap. Germline CDR1 and CDR2: MGHRA and YSYEKL. CDR3 protein: CASSQDLGVTYEQYF. The CDR3 bases are TGCGCCAGCAGCCAAGATTTAGGGGTGACCTACGAGCAGTACTTC.

The chain recombines TRBV28 with TRBJ1-2; 7 bases fit TRBD1. Germline V gene sequence: CDR1 MDHEN, CDR2 SYDVKM. J gave up 7 bases and V 5 bases, and 7 bases lay outside the gene matches. This CDR3 spans 13 amino acids. The CDR3, as DNA: TGTGCCAGCAGTAAACAGGGGCCGAGTGGCTACACCTTC. As protein: CASSKQGPSGYTF.

CDR3 sequence reads: CASRTATGSFEAFF. The CDR3 nucleotides read TGTGCCAGCAGGACCGCCACAGGATCTTTTGAAGCTTTCTTT. J is TRBJ1-1 and V is TRBV28, with D possibly TRBD1 on 5 matching bases. Looked up from germline, CDR1 is MDHEN and CDR2 is SYDVKM. The V and J ends lost 6 bases and 7 bases respectively, with 18 bases between them. The CDR3 is 14 residues long.

The rearrangement links TRBV2 to TRBJ1-5; TRBD1 might be the D (6 bases). Germline assignment: CDR1 SNHLY and CDR2 FYNNEI. The CDR3 covers 14 residues. V was clipped by 3 bases and J by 6 bases, with 12 bases between them. The CDR3 reads CASSDPGGGQPQHF. The CDR3 DNA reads TGTGCCAGCAGTGACCCGGGGGGCGGTCAGCCCCAGCATTTT.

The rearrangement links TRBV7-9 to TRBJ2-7, with 9 bases identical to TRBD1. The CDR3 is 15 amino acids. Trimming removed 5 bases from V and 5 bases from J; junction bases left unmatched: 10. Germline-derived CDR1 and CDR2 are SEHNR and FQNEAQ (reference sequence). CDR3 DNA: TGTGCCAGCAGCCTAGACTGGACAGGGGCGGACGAGCAGTACTTC. This translates into CASSLDWTGADEQYF.

The chain uses TRBV14 and TRBJ2-7, with D maybe TRBD2 (6 bases). The CDR3 contains 15 residues. V was clipped by 1 base and J by 3 bases, with 13 bases between them. Germline CDR1 reads SGHDN; CDR2 reads FVKESK. The CDR3 coding sequence is TGTGCCAGCAGCCAAGGACTAGGCGCCCGCTACGAGCAGTACTTC. Its translation is CASSQGLGARYEQYF.

This chain uses TRBV21-1 with TRBJ2-1; TRBD2 is the table's D call and was not checked against the DNA. TRBV21-1 is deemed a pseudogene. The CDR3 spans 13 residues. The CDR3 DNA reads TGTGCCAGCAGCAAAGGACTAGCTGGCGAGCAGTTCTTC. It yields the protein CASSKGLAGEQFF.